A single sample gave rise to the 18 T cell receptor beta chains below, sequenced in a study of blood T cell repertoires in COVID-19. The protocol was immunoSEQ multiplex PCR, while the TCRdb copy is restricted to in-frame clones and leaves out a portion. The table lists more than 60,000 clones, under 95% of them singletons. The sample was peripheral blood. These receptors originate from a human donor in a cohort sampled during active COVID-19.

The chain has TRBV18 and TRBJ2-3, with D possibly being TRBD1 (6 bases). The CDR3 runs 15 residues. With 3 bases removed from V and 10 bases from J, the gap between germline ends came to 20 bases. Germline lookup yields CDR1 KGHSH and CDR2 LQKENI. The CDR3 DNA reads as TGTGCCAGCTCACCGGACATACAGGGACCGTCGCCGCAGTATTTT. This translates into CASSPDIQGPSPQYF.

The J gene is TRBJ1-3, the V gene TRBV19; D remains ambiguous. Germline V CDR1 and CDR2: LNHDA, SQIVND (reference sequence). This CDR3 comprises 11 residues. With 8 bases removed from V and 4 bases from J, the gap between germline ends came to 6 bases. The CDR3, as DNA: TGTGCCAGTGTATCGGGAAACACCATATATTTT. This encodes CASVSGNTIYF.

This sequence joins TRBV6-2 or TRBV6-3 and TRBJ2-5; D perhaps matches TRBD1 (8 bases). With 6 bases removed from V and 5 bases from J, the gap between germline ends came to 22 bases. This CDR3 contains 16 residues. Germline V gene data show CDR1 as MNHEY and CDR2 as SVGEGT. CDR3 in amino acids: CASSKIGQGGEETQYF. DNA for the CDR3: TGTGCCAGCAGCAAGATCGGACAGGGAGGGGAGGAGACCCAGTACTTC.

The rearrangement uses TRBV4-2 and TRBJ2-1, with D possibly being TRBD1 (6 bases). Trimming took off 0 bases at V and 3 bases at J, with 18 bases between the two ends. The CDR3 covers 18 residues. Per the germline V gene, CDR1 is LGHNA and CDR2 is YNFKEQ. The CDR3 DNA reads TGTGCCAGCAGCCAAGATGCCCCCGCAGGGGCCCTCTACAATGAGCAGTTCTTC. The encoded protein is CASSQDAPAGALYNEQFF.

The chain employs TRBV29-1 and TRBJ1-1; unclear D gene. From germline, CDR1 is SQVTM and CDR2 ANQGSEA. The ends were cut back, 1 base at V and 0 bases at J, with 6 bases in the middle. The CDR3 runs to 13 residues. The CDR3 here is CSVEVSMNTEAFF. CDR3 coding DNA: TGCAGCGTTGAAGTGAGCATGAACACTGAAGCTTTCTTT. The variable domain in full, completed from reference TRBV29-1 and TRBJ1-1, reads SAVISQKPSRDICQRGTSLTIQCQVDSQVTMMFWYRQQPGQSLTLIATANQGSEATYESGFVIDKFPISRPNLTFSTLTVSNMSPEDSSIYLCSVEVSMNTEAFFGQGTRLTVV.

The chain links TRBV19 to TRBJ1-5; tentatively, D is TRBD1 (6 bases). The CDR3 consists of 13 residues. Trimming removed 4 bases at V and 11 bases at J, with 15 bases between. The germline V gene has CDR1 LNHDA and CDR2 SQIVND (reference sequence). CDR3 in amino acids: CASSTPGHQTQHF. CDR3 nucleotide sequence: TGTGCCAGTAGTACCCCGGGACACCAAACCCAGCATTTT.

The chain is built from TRBV7-2 and TRBJ1-2; 7 positions agree with TRBD1. The J segment lost 8 bases and the V segment lost 4 bases, leaving 7 bases of the junction unmatched. Germline-derived CDR1 and CDR2 are SGHTA and FQGNSA. This CDR3 spans 13 amino acids. CDR3 sequence: CASSYTGVRGYTF. CDR3 nucleotide sequence: TGTGCCAGCAGCTACACAGGGGTCAGGGGCTACACCTTC.

The chain couples TRBV7-2 to TRBJ2-3, with D possibly TRBD2 on 5 matching bases. The CDR3 extends over 14 amino acids. The V end lost 2 bases, the J end lost 5 bases, and 11 bases lay between the germline ends. In germline, CDR1 is SGHTA, CDR2 FQGNSA. CDR3 amino acids: CASSLSGYKDTQYF. For the CDR3, the DNA is TGTGCCAGCAGCTTATCGGGGTATAAAGATACGCAGTATTTT.

V is TRBV5-1 and J is TRBJ1-6; weak D call: TRBD1 (6 bases). V lost 2 bases and J lost 8, with 8 bases in between. The CDR3 contains 13 residues. Germline lookup yields CDR1 SGHRS and CDR2 YFSETQ. The CDR3 nucleotides read TGCGCCAGCAGCTTTAACAGGGATTCACCCCTCCACTTT. It codes for CASSFNRDSPLHF.

This chain joins TRBV21-1 and TRBJ2-7; TRBD2, the table's D call, lacks a check against the DNA. TRBV21-1 has pseudogene status. CDR3 length equals 19 residues. CDR3: CASSRPPGVRSRRANEQYF. DNA for the CDR3: TGTGCCAGCAGCAGACCCCCGGGGGTGAGGTCCCGGCGGGCGAACGAGCAGTACTTC.

The chain has TRBV6-2 or TRBV6-3 and TRBJ2-7; TRBD2 matches at 8 bases. The germline V gene has CDR1 MNHEY and CDR2 SVGEGT. CDR3 length equals 13 residues. The junction had 4 bases not matched to a gene; V was cut back by 5 bases and J by 4 bases. DNA for the CDR3: TGTGCCAGCAGTCCCATAGCGGGGTACGAGCAGTACTTC. Translated, it gives CASSPIAGYEQYF.

The chain recombines TRBV6-5 with TRBJ2-5, with 7 bases matching TRBD1. Germline V gene lookup returns CDR1 MNHEY and CDR2 SVGAGI. The CDR3 contains 15 residues. V shed 5 bases and J 2 bases; nucleotides not matched to a gene: 8. CDR3 nucleotide sequence: TGTGCCAGCAGTCCCGGACAGGAGAAACAAGAGACCCAGTACTTC. It encodes CASSPGQEKQETQYF.

The gene calls are TRBV14 and TRBJ2-2; a weak D match, TRBD1 (5 bases). V was trimmed by 5 bases and J by 4 bases, leaving 8 bases between them. This CDR3 is 13 amino acids long. Germline CDR1 is SGHDN and CDR2 is FVKESK. The chain's CDR3 is CASSGTGTGELFF. In DNA, the CDR3 is TGTGCCAGCAGCGGCACAGGCACCGGGGAGCTGTTTTTT.

CDR3 coding DNA: TGTGCCAGCAGCCCCCGTGAGAGCTCCTACAATGAGCAGTTCTTC. Residues: CASSPRESSYNEQFF. This sequence joins TRBV9 and TRBJ2-1; D gene ambiguous. Trimming took off 4 bases at V and 0 bases at J, with 11 bases between the two ends. The CDR3 consists of 15 residues. CDR1 and CDR2 (germline): SGDLS, YYNGEE. The variable domain in full, with the rest retrieved from reference TRBV9 and TRBJ2-1, is DSGVTQTPKHLITATGQRVTLRCSPRSGDLSVYWYQQSLDQGLQFLIQYYNGEERAKGNILERFSAQQFPDLHSELNLSSLELGDSALYFCASSPRESSYNEQFFGPGTRLTVL.

The chain employs TRBV6-2 or TRBV6-3 and TRBJ1-1; the match to TRBD1 covers 7 bases. With 3 bases clipped from V and 0 bases from J, the junction kept 7 bases outside the gene matches. From germline, CDR1 is MNHEY and CDR2 SVGEGT. The CDR3 consists of 16 residues. CDR3 residues: CASSYPRQGMNTEAFF. As DNA, the CDR3 is TGTGCCAGCAGTTATCCCAGACAGGGAATGAACACTGAAGCTTTCTTT.

This clone was detected once. The V and J genes are TRBV29-1 and TRBJ2-1, with TRBD1 identical over 7 bases. Germline V gene lookup returns CDR1 SQVTM and CDR2 ANQGSEA. Trimming took 8 bases from V and 8 from J; bases not matched to a gene: 6. This CDR3 is 11 amino acids long. Here the CDR3 reads CSFYRGYEQFF. The CDR3 region has the DNA TGCAGCTTCTACAGGGGCTATGAGCAGTTCTTC.

The rearrangement joins TRBV18 to TRBJ1-2; 7 bases are shared with TRBD1. The CDR3 totals 16 residues. The germline V gene has CDR1 KGHSH and CDR2 LQKENI. Trimming cost V 3 bases and J 4 bases; bases outside gene matches: 11. CDR3 region: CASSPTDRPLGYGYTF. The CDR3 DNA reads as TGTGCCAGCTCACCGACGGACAGGCCGCTCGGCTATGGCTACACCTTC.

The chain is built from TRBV19 and TRBJ2-1; 7 nucleotides line up with TRBD2. CDR1 is LNHDA, CDR2 SQIVND, per germline (reference sequence). Trimming cost V 6 bases and J 4 bases; bases outside gene matches: 3. This CDR3 comprises 13 residues. The CDR3 DNA reads as TGTGCCAGTAGCTTAGCGGGTTACAATGAGCAGTTCTTC. This codes for CASSLAGYNEQFF.